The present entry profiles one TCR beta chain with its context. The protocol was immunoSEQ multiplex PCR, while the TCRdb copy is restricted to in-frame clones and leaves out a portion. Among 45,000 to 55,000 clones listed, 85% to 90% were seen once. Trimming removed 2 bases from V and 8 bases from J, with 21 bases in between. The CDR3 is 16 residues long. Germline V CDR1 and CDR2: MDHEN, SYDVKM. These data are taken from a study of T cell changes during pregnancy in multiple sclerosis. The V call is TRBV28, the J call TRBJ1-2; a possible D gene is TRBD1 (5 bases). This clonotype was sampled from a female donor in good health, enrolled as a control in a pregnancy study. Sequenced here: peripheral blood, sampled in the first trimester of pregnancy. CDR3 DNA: TGTGCCAGCAGTTTACCCTCCCACAGGACCGGGGGAGGCTACACCTTC. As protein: CASSLPSHRTGGGYTF.